This T cell receptor (beta chain) was identified during a study of T cells in localized non-small cell lung cancer. Study results and limitations: Only one tumor region went through sequencing, so heterogeneity may still be there. A denser population of T cells in blood accompanied longer overall survival.

In the case of this clone: The target antigen is unknown.

Sequencing used immunoSEQ multiplex PCR; TCRdb keeps in-frame clones, though not all of them. Here the sample spans under 1,500 clones, roughly 14% being singletons. CDR1 is KGHSH and CDR2 is LQKENI in the germline V gene. CDR3 length: 17 residues. V was clipped by 4 bases and J by 3 bases, with 21 bases between them. This chain joins TRBV18 and TRBJ1-2; D may be TRBD1 (6 bases). The sample in question was normal lung tissue next to the tumor, obtained before any cancer treatment. The receptor was derived from a male donor older than 55 with stage I lung adenocarcinoma. The CDR3 here is CASSRGFDYRVHYGYTF. As DNA, the CDR3 is TGTGCCAGCTCACGCGGATTCGACTACAGGGTGCACTATGGCTACACCTTC.